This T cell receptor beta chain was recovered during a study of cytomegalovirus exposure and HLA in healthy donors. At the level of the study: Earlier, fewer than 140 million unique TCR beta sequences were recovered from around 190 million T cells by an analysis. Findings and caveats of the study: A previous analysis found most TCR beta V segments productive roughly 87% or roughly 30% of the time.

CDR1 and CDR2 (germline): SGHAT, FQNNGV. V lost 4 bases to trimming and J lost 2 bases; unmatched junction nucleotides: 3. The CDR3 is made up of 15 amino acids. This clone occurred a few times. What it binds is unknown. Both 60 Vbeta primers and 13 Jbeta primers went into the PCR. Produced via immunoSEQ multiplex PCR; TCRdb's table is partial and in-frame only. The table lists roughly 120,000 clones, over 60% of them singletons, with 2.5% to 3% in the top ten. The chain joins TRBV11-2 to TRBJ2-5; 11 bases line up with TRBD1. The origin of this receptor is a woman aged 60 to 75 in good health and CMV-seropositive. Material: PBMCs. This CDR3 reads CASSSRDRGQETQYF. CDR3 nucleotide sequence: TGTGCCAGCAGCTCCCGGGACAGGGGGCAAGAGACCCAGTACTTC.